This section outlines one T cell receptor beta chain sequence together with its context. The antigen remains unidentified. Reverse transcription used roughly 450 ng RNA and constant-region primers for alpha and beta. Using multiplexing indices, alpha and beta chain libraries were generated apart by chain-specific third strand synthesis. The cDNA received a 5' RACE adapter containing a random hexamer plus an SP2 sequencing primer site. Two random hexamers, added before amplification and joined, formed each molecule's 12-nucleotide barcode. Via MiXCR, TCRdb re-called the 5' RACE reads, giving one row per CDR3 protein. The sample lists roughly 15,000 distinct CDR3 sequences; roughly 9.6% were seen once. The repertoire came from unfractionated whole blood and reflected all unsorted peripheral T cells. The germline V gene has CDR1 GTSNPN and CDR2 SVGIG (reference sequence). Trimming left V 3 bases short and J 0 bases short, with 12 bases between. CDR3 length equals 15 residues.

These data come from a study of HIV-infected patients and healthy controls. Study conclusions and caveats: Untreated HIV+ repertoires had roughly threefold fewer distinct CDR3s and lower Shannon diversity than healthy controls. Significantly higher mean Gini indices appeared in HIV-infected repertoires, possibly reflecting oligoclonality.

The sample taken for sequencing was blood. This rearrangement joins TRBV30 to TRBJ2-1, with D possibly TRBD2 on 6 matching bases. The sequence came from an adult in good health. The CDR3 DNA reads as TGTGCCTGGAGGGACTACCCTACCTCCTACAATGAGCAGTTCTTC. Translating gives CAWRDYPTSYNEQFF.